One and the same sample provided the 2 T cell receptor beta chains below, sequenced in a study of spatial heterogeneity in lung cancer. Time point meaning: sample taken at primary tumor resection. TCRdb independently ran MiXCR on the 5' RACE reads; one entry per CDR3 protein. The sample records over 50,000 distinct CDR3 sequences, about 6.3% being singletons. The source material was PBMCs, sampled at surgery. These receptors originate from a female donor with early-stage non-small cell lung cancer.

In this sample, this clonotype turned up many times. The chain has TRBV18 and TRBJ1-1; the match to TRBD1 covers 7 bases. In germline, CDR1 is KGHSH, CDR2 LQKENI. J was trimmed by 6 bases and V by 3 bases; bases with no gene match: 4. This CDR3 has 13 amino acids. In DNA, the CDR3 is TGTGCCAGCTCACCGGGGCAGGGGGCTGAAGCTTTCTTT. Translated: CASSPGQGAEAFF.

This clonotype was picked up a small number of times. The rearrangement uses TRBV27 and TRBJ1-1, with a possible D match to TRBD1 (6 bases). V was trimmed by 7 bases and J by 5 bases, leaving 26 bases between them. CDR1 is MNHEY and CDR2 is SMNVEV in the germline V gene (reference sequence). The CDR3 contains 17 residues. CDR3 DNA: TGTGCCAGCACCCGTTATACGGGCAGGGGTGTAAAGACTGAAGCTTTCTTT. Its translation is CASTRYTGRGVKTEAFF.